This TCR beta chain was captured in a study of T cell changes during pregnancy in multiple sclerosis (dated by TCRdb to between 2018 and 2020). Study-level background: Changes in the T cell repertoire over the course of pregnancy were examined in this study in women with multiple sclerosis.

To note about this clone: Its antigen has not been determined. No much larger clonotype is one base removed from it; base qualities were not supplied.

V and J are truncated by 3 bases and 9 bases respectively, leaving an intervening sequence of 9 bases. From cysteine to phenylalanine, the CDR3 is 12 amino acids long. CDR3 DNA is the only sequence kept; it has 36 bases, read in frame from the first base. CDR1 and CDR2, looked up from the germline V gene, are SGHTA and FQGNSA. The library came from the immunoSEQ multiplex PCR assay. TCRdb obtained this table from immuneACCESS and retained in-frame rearrangements with V and J assigned. These tables miss some clones; where compared with another copy, unresolved V genes account for less than half of the shortfall, and the remainder is unexplained. The sample table shows about 60,000 clones, and 91% are seen once. Approximately 0.8% of the sample is held by the ten biggest clonotypes.

Material: CD4+ T cells from peripheral blood mononuclear cells, obtained in the first trimester of pregnancy. This TCR came from a female donor with multiple sclerosis, enrolled in a pregnancy study. The chain is encoded by TRBV7-2 joined to TRBJ1-5; the D gene cannot be named for sure. The nucleotides read TGTGCCAGCAGCTTTTTGGGAGGGCCCCAGCATTTT. Translated, this is CASSFLGGPQHF.